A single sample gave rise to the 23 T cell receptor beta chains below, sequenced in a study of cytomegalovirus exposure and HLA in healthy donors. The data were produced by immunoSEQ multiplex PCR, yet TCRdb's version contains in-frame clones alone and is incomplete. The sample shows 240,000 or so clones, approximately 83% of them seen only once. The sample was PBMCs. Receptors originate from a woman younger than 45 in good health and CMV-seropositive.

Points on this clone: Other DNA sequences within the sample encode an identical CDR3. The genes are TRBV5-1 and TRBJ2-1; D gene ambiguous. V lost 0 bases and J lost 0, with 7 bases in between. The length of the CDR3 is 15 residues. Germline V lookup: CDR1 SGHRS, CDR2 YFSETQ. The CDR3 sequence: CASSLEGGSYNEQFF. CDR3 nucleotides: TGCGCCAGCAGCTTGGAAGGCGGCTCCTACAATGAGCAGTTCTTC.

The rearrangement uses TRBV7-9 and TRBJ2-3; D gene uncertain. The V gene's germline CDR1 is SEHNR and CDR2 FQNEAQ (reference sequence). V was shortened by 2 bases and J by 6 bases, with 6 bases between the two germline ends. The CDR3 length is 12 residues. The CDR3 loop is CASSLIVDTQYF. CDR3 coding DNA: TGTGCCAGCAGCTTAATAGTGGATACGCAGTATTTT.

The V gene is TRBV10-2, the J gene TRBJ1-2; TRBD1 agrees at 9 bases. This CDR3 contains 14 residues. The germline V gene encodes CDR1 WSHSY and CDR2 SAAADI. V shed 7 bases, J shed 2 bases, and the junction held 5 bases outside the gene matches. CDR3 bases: TGCGCCAGCACCAGTACAGGGGGCAACTATGGCTACACCTTC. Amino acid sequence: CASTSTGGNYGYTF.

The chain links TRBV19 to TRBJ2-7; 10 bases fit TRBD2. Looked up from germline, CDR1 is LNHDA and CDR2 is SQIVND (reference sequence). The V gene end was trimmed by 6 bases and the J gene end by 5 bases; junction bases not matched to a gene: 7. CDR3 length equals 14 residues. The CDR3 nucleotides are TGTGCCAGTAGCTCCATGGGACTAGCGAACGAGCAGTACTTC. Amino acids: CASSSMGLANEQYF. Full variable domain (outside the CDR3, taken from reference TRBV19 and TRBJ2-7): DGGITQSPKYLFRKEGQNVTLSCEQNLNHDAMYWYRQDPGQGLRLIYYSQIVNDFQKGDIAEGYSVSREKKESFPLTVTSAQKNPTAFYLCASSSMGLANEQYFGPGTRLTVT.

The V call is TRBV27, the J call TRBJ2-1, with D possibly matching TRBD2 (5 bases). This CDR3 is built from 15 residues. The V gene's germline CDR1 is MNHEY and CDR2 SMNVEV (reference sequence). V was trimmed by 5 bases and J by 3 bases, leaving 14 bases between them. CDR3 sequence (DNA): TGTGCCAGCAGTCCTCTCCCGGACTTCTACAATGAGCAGTTCTTC. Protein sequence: CASSPLPDFYNEQFF.

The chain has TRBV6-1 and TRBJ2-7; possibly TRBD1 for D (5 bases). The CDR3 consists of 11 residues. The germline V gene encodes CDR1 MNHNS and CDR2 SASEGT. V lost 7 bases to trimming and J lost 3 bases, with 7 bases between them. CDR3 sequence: CASKGDYEQYF. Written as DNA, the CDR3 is TGTGCCAGCAAAGGGGACTACGAGCAGTACTTC.

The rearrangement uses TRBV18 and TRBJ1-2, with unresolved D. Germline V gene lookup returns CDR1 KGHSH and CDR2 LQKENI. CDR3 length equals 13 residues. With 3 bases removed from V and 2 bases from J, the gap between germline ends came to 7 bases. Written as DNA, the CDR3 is TGTGCCAGCTCACCTTACGAGAACTATGGCTACACCTTC. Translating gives CASSPYENYGYTF.

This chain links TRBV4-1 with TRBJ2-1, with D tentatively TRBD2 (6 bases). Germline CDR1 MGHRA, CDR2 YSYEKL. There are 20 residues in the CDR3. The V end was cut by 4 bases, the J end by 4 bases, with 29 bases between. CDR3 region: CASSLALWDSGWKEYNEQFF. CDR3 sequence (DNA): TGCGCCAGCAGCCTGGCACTTTGGGACTCAGGGTGGAAGGAATACAATGAGCAGTTCTTC.

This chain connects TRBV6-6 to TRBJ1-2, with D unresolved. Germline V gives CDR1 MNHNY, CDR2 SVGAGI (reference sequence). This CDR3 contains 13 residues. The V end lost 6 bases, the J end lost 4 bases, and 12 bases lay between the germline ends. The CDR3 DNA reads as TGTGCCAGCAGCCCCCCTCACGGCTATGGCTACACCTTC. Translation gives CASSPPHGYGYTF.

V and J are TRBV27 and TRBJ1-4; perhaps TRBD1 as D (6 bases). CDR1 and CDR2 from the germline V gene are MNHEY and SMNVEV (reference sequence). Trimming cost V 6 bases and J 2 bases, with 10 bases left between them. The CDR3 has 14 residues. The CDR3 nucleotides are TGTGCCAGCAGACTAACAGGGACTAATGAAAAACTGTTTTTT. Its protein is CASRLTGTNEKLFF.

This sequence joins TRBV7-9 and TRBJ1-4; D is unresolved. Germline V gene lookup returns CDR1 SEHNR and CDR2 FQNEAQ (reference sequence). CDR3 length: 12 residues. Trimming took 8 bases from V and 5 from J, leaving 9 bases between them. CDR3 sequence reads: CASVGPNEKLFF. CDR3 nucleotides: TGTGCCAGCGTTGGGCCCAATGAAAAACTGTTTTTT.

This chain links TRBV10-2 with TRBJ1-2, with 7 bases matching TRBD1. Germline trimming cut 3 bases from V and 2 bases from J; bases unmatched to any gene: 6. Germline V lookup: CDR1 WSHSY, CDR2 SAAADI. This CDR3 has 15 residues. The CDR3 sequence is CASSDRQGTNYGYTF. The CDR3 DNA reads TGCGCCAGCAGTGATCGACAGGGAACAAACTATGGCTACACCTTC.

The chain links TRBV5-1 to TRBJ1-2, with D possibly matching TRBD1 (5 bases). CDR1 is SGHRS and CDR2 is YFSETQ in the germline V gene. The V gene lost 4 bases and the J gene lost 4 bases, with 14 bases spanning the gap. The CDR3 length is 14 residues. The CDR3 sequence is CASSPQAGLYGYTF. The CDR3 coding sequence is TGCGCCAGCAGCCCCCAGGCGGGACTCTATGGCTACACCTTC.

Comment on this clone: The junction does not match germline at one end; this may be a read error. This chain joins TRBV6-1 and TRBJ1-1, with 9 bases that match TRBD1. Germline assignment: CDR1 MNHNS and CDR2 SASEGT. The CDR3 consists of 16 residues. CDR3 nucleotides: TGTGCCAGCAGTGAGACGGTTGGGACAGGGAACTCTGAAGCTTTCTTT. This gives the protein CASSETVGTGNSEAFF.

Here the CDR3 reads CASSRRLIQETQYF. As DNA, the CDR3 is TGTGCCAGCAGCCGTCGACTGATACAAGAGACCCAGTACTTC. The chain employs TRBV5-6 and TRBJ2-5, with D unresolved. CDR3 length: 14 residues. V was cut by 4 bases and J by 2 bases, with 12 bases left in between. The germline V gene encodes CDR1 SGHDT and CDR2 YYEEEE. Looking up the rest from reference TRBV5-6 and TRBJ2-5 gives the full variable domain: DAGVTQSPTHLIKTRGQQVTLRCSPKSGHDTVSWYQQALGQGPQFIFQYYEEEERQRGNFPDRFSGHQFPNYSSELNVNALLLGDSALYLCASSRRLIQETQYFGPGTRLLVL.

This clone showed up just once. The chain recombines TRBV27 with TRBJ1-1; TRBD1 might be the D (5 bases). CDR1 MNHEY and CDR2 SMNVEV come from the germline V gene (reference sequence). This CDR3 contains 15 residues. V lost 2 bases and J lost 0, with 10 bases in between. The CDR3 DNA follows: TGTGCCAGCAGTTTACGGCCAGGGTTGAACACTGAAGCTTTCTTT. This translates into CASSLRPGLNTEAFF.

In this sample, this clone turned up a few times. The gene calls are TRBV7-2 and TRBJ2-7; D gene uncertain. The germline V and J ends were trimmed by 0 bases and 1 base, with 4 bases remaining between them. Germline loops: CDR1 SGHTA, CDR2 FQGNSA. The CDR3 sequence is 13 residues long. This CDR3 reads CASSLAMSYEQYF. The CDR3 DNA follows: TGTGCCAGCAGCTTAGCCATGTCCTACGAGCAGTACTTC. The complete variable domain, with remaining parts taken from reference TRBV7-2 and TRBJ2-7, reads GAGVSQSPSNKVTEKGKDVELRCDPISGHTALYWYRQSLGQGLEFLIYFQGNSAPDKSGLPSDRFSAERTGGSVSTLTIQRTQQEDSAVYLCASSLAMSYEQYFGPGTRLTVT.

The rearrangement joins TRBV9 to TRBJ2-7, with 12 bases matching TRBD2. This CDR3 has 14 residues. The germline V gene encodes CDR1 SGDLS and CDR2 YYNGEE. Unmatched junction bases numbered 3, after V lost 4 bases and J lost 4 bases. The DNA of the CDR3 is TGTGCCAGCAGCCCAGGACTAGCGGGATACGAGCAGTACTTC. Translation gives CASSPGLAGYEQYF. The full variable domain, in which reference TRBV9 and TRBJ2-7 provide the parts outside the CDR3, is DSGVTQTPKHLITATGQRVTLRCSPRSGDLSVYWYQQSLDQGLQFLIQYYNGEERAKGNILERFSAQQFPDLHSELNLSSLELGDSALYFCASSPGLAGYEQYFGPGTRLTVT.

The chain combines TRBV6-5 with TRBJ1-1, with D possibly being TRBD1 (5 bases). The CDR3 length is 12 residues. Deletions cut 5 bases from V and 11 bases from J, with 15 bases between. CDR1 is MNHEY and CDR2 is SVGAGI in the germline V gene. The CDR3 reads CASSTRQGPAFF. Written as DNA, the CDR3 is TGTGCCAGCAGTACCCGTCAGGGTCCTGCTTTCTTT.

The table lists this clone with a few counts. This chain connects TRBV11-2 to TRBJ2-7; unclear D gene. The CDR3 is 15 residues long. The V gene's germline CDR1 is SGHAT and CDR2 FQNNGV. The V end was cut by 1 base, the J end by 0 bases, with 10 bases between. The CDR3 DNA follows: TGTGCCAGCAGCTTAGGAGTGATTAGCTCCTACGAGCAGTACTTC. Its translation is CASSLGVISSYEQYF.

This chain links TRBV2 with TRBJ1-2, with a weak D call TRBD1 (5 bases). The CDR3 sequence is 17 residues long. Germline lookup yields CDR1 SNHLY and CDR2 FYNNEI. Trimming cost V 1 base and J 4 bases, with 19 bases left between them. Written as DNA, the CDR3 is TGTGCCAGCAGTGAAGTCCGTTTACAGGCCCTTGTCTATGGCTACACCTTC. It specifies CASSEVRLQALVYGYTF.

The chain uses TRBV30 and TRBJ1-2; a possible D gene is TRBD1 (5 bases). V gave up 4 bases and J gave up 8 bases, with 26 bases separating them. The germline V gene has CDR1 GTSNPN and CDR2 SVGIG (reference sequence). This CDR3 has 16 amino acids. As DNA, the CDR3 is TGTGCCTGGACGCCCAGCGGAAGTACGGGGGAGGGGGGCTACACCTTC. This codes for CAWTPSGSTGEGGYTF. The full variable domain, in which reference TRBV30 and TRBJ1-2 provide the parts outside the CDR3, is SQTIHQWPATLVQPVGSPLSLECTVEGTSNPNLYWYRQAAGRGLQLLFYSVGIGQISSEVPQNLSASRPQDRQFILSSKKLLLSDSGFYLCAWTPSGSTGEGGYTFGSGTRLTVV.

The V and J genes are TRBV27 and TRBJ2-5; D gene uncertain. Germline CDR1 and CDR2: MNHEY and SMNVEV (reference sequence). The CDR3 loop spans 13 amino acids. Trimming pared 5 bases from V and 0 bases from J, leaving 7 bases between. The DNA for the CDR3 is TGTGCCAGCAGTCCTCGTAACCAAGAGACCCAGTACTTC. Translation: CASSPRNQETQYF.